The 14 T cell receptor beta chains given below trace back to one sample, sequenced in a study of blood T cell repertoires in COVID-19. Libraries were prepared by immunoSEQ multiplex PCR; TCRdb keeps only in-frame clonotypes and omits some of them. The sample includes roughly 200,000 clones, 75% to 90% of them seen just once. Material: peripheral blood. The receptors shown here come from a woman in her 40s with COVID-19, enrolled during active disease.

The chain employs TRBV5-1 and TRBJ2-5; weak D call: TRBD2 (5 bases). Germline V gene lookup returns CDR1 SGHRS and CDR2 YFSETQ. Trimming cost V 1 base and J 5 bases, with 12 bases left between them. This CDR3 has 14 residues. CDR3 in amino acids: CASSLSTDLETQYF. The CDR3, as DNA: TGCGCCAGCAGCTTGTCCACGGACTTGGAGACCCAGTACTTC.

This clone was seen more than once but under ten times. V is TRBV4-1 and J is TRBJ1-2; the match to TRBD1 covers 7 bases. J was trimmed by 5 bases and V by 1 base; bases with no gene match: 10. Germline V gene data show CDR1 as MGHRA and CDR2 as YSYEKL. This CDR3 comprises 16 residues. The CDR3 DNA follows: TGCGCCAGCAGCCAAGTCACCCGGGACAGTCCTTATGGCTACACCTTC. Its protein is CASSQVTRDSPYGYTF.

This chain joins TRBV5-6 and TRBJ2-6; 8 bases are shared with TRBD1. The trim removed 1 base at V and 0 bases at J, leaving 3 bases unmatched. Looked up from germline, CDR1 is SGHDT and CDR2 is YYEEEE. CDR3 length: 17 amino acids. The CDR3 protein is CASSLRQGSSGANVLTF. The DNA of the CDR3 is TGTGCCAGCAGCTTGCGACAGGGGAGCTCTGGGGCCAACGTCCTGACTTTC.

The chain recombines TRBV5-6 with TRBJ2-5; D perhaps matches TRBD1 (6 bases). The CDR3 length is 14 residues. CDR1 and CDR2 (germline): SGHDT, YYEEEE. The V end was cut by 2 bases, the J end by 1 base, with 9 bases between. The CDR3 region has the DNA TGTGCCAGCAGCTTACGCAGGGGCCAAGAGACCCAGTACTTC. Translation: CASSLRRGQETQYF.

The chain recombines TRBV27 with TRBJ1-2; D uncertain. CDR1 is MNHEY, CDR2 SMNVEV, per germline (reference sequence). This CDR3 is 15 amino acids long. With 3 bases removed from V and 1 base from J, the gap between germline ends came to 12 bases. This CDR3 reads CASSFISGLNYGYTF. The CDR3 region has the DNA TGTGCCAGCAGTTTCATCTCTGGGCTTAACTATGGCTACACCTTC.

This clone was seen once. The rearrangement uses TRBV5-6 and TRBJ1-2; 7 bases agree with TRBD1. In germline, CDR1 is SGHDT, CDR2 YYEEEE. Trimming took 1 base from V and 7 from J; bases not matched to a gene: 1. The CDR3 is made up of 12 amino acids. The CDR3 region has the DNA TGTGCCAGCAGCTTGCAGGGGGGTGGCTACACCTTC. As protein: CASSLQGGGYTF.

For the CDR3, the DNA is TGTGCCAGCAGTTTATGGCCGGGAGGGCCTGGAGAGCAGTACTTC. It codes for CASSLWPGGPGEQYF. The chain uses TRBV27 and TRBJ2-7; the match to TRBD2 covers 8 bases. The CDR3 covers 15 residues. Losses at the gene ends were 1 base for V and 7 bases for J; bases not matched to a gene: 9. In germline, CDR1 is MNHEY, CDR2 SMNVEV (reference sequence).

V and J are TRBV3-1 (or the pseudogene TRBV3-2) and TRBJ1-2, with 7 positions matching TRBD1. In germline, CDR1 is LGHDT, CDR2 YNNKEL (reference sequence). The CDR3 length is 14 residues. Trimming removed 0 bases from V and 7 bases from J; junction bases left unmatched: 5. CDR3 sequence (DNA): TGTGCCAGCAGCCAAGAAAGAAGGACAGGTGGCTACACCTTC. This gives the protein CASSQERRTGGYTF.

This clone was detected only once. The CDR3 nucleotides are TGTGCCAGCAGCTTGGCGGACAGGAATTCACCCCTCCACTTT. It translates to CASSLADRNSPLHF. The chain uses TRBV7-3 and TRBJ1-6; TRBD1 aligns across 7 bases. The CDR3 is 14 residues long. In germline, CDR1 is SGHTA, CDR2 FQGTGA. V dropped 3 bases and J dropped 7; count of bases not matched to a gene: 3. The full variable domain, completed using reference TRBV7-3 and TRBJ1-6, is GAGVSQTPSNKVTEKGKYVELRCDPISGHTALYWYRQSLGQGPEFLIYFQGTGAADDSGLPNDRFFAVRPEGSVSTLKIQRTERGDSAVYLCASSLADRNSPLHFGNGTRLTVT.

The chain links TRBV5-6 to TRBJ2-3; 9 positions match TRBD1. The CDR3 is 16 residues long. Germline CDR1 SGHDT, CDR2 YYEEEE. Losses at the gene ends were 0 bases for V and 5 bases for J; bases not matched to a gene: 7. CDR3 DNA sequence: TGTGCCAGCAGCTTGGGGTGGGGACAGGGAAGAGATACGCAGTATTTT. Protein sequence: CASSLGWGQGRDTQYF.

The chain uses TRBV6-2 or TRBV6-3 and TRBJ2-3; a possible D gene is TRBD1 (6 bases). The length of the CDR3 is 14 residues. Germline V gives CDR1 MNHEY, CDR2 SVGEGT. Trimming took off 2 bases at V and 2 bases at J, with 8 bases between the two ends. Here the CDR3 reads CASSYGGPTDTQYF. The CDR3 nucleotides are TGTGCCAGCAGTTACGGGGGCCCCACAGATACGCAGTATTTT.

The V call is TRBV29-1, the J call TRBJ2-1; 10 nucleotides align to TRBD2. The V and J ends lost 8 bases and 6 bases, in that order; junction bases with no gene match: 19. Germline V gene lookup returns CDR1 SQVTM and CDR2 ANQGSEA. The CDR3 is 17 amino acids. This CDR3 reads CSPEVNLAGASGNEQFF. DNA of the CDR3: TGCAGCCCCGAGGTTAATCTAGCGGGGGCTAGCGGCAATGAGCAGTTCTTC.

The V gene is TRBV10-3, the J gene TRBJ1-3; no clear D gene. Germline lookup yields CDR1 ENHRY and CDR2 SYGVKD. CDR3 size: 13 residues. V dropped 10 bases and J dropped 0 bases, with 10 bases sitting between them. The CDR3 sequence: CATKESSGNTIYF. The CDR3 DNA reads as TGTGCCACCAAAGAGAGCTCTGGAAACACCATATATTTT.

The V call is TRBV28, the J call TRBJ2-6; D is uncertain. The length of the CDR3 is 16 residues. Germline CDR1 MDHEN, CDR2 SYDVKM. The ends were cut back, 5 bases at V and 1 base at J, with 12 bases in the middle. CDR3 DNA sequence: TGTGCCAGCAGTATACTCCGAGGATCTGGGGCCAACGTCCTGACTTTC. The encoded protein is CASSILRGSGANVLTF. The entire variable domain, with the rest obtained from reference TRBV28 and TRBJ2-6, is as follows: DVKVTQSSRYLVKRTGEKVFLECVQDMDHENMFWYRQDPGLGLRLIYFSYDVKMKEKGDIPEGYSVSREKKERFSLILESASTNQTSMYLCASSILRGSGANVLTFGAGSRLTVL.